The 13 T cell receptor beta chains reported below all come from one sample, sequenced in a study of technical replicates of blood from several donors. TCRdb's copy holds only in-frame clones and misses some; the assay was immunoSEQ multiplex PCR. The sample lists about 83,000 clones, about 91% occurring once. The material sequenced was T cells isolated from PBMCs. These receptor sequences come from a human donor in good health.

This chain joins TRBV7-9 and TRBJ2-1, with 8 bases matching TRBD1. The germline V gene has CDR1 SEHNR and CDR2 FQNEAQ (reference sequence). The CDR3 contains 15 residues. V trimming: 4 bases; J trimming: 8 bases; junction bases outside the gene matches: 10. In DNA, the CDR3 is TGTGCCAGCAGCTCGGGACAGGTGACTTGGGATGAGCAGTTCTTC. Translating gives CASSSGQVTWDEQFF.

V usage is TRBV9 and J usage is TRBJ2-5; TRBD2 matches 9 bases. J was trimmed by 5 bases and V by 0 bases; bases with no gene match: 5. Looked up from germline, CDR1 is SGDLS and CDR2 is YYNGEE. The CDR3 extends over 15 amino acids. CDR3 sequence: CASSVASGALETQYF. For the CDR3, the DNA is TGTGCCAGCAGCGTAGCTAGCGGGGCTTTGGAGACCCAGTACTTC.

The chain uses TRBV7-9 and TRBJ2-1; D is possibly TRBD2 (6 bases). V dropped 2 bases and J dropped 4 bases, with 15 bases sitting between them. Germline assignment: CDR1 SEHNR and CDR2 FQNEAQ (reference sequence). There are 16 residues in the CDR3. The chain's CDR3 is CASSLRDSGIYNEQFF. CDR3 in DNA: TGTGCCAGCAGCTTACGTGATAGCGGAATATACAATGAGCAGTTCTTC.

The chain links TRBV9 to TRBJ1-2; tentative D call: TRBD1 (5 bases). The CDR3 loop spans 13 amino acids. The V end was cut by 6 bases, the J end by 8 bases, with 17 bases between. Germline-derived CDR1 and CDR2 are SGDLS and YYNGEE. This CDR3 is CASTMGGIGGYTF. The CDR3 DNA reads TGTGCCAGCACTATGGGGGGTATCGGCGGCTACACCTTC. Complete variable domain (other parts from reference TRBV9 and TRBJ1-2): DSGVTQTPKHLITATGQRVTLRCSPRSGDLSVYWYQQSLDQGLQFLIQYYNGEERAKGNILERFSAQQFPDLHSELNLSSLELGDSALYFCASTMGGIGGYTFGSGTRLTVV.

The chain recombines TRBV4-1 with TRBJ2-6, with TRBD2 matching over 13 bases. Germline-derived CDR1 and CDR2 are MGHRA and YSYEKL. This CDR3 spans 18 amino acids. V was clipped by 4 bases and J by 2 bases; unmatched bases: 5. CDR3 coding DNA: TGCGCCAGCAGCCTAACTAGCGGGGGGGCCCCTGGGGCCAACGTCCTGACTTTC. Its translation is CASSLTSGGAPGANVLTF.

The chain is built from TRBV5-1 and TRBJ1-1; maybe TRBD1 (5 bases). V was trimmed by 0 bases and J by 4 bases, leaving 10 bases between them. This CDR3 contains 14 residues. Germline V gene data show CDR1 as SGHRS and CDR2 as YFSETQ. The CDR3 DNA sequence: TGCGCCAGCAGCTTGGAGGTAGGGGTCACTGAAGCTTTCTTT. It codes for CASSLEVGVTEAFF.

This clone appeared once. The chain links TRBV15 to TRBJ1-1; TRBD1 matches at 7 bases. V lost 0 bases, J lost 7 bases, and 11 bases stayed unmatched. CDR1 and CDR2 (germline): LNHNV, YYDKDF (reference sequence). CDR3 size: 16 residues. This CDR3 is CATSRDLRDSSIEAFF. The CDR3 DNA is TGTGCCACCAGCAGAGATCTCCGGGACAGCTCCATTGAAGCTTTCTTT.

This chain links TRBV5-5 with TRBJ1-4; D might be TRBD1 (6 bases). The CDR3 length is 19 residues. V was cut by 4 bases and J by 7 bases, with 29 bases left in between. Germline V lookup: CDR1 SGHKS, CDR2 YYEKEE (reference sequence). As DNA, the CDR3 is TGTGCCAGCAGCCTACTTTCCGGGACACCGAGGCGTTCTAGTGAAAAACTGTTTTTT. As protein: CASSLLSGTPRRSSEKLFF.

The chain couples TRBV11-3 to TRBJ1-1; D is perhaps TRBD1 (5 bases). This CDR3 spans 13 amino acids. The V gene lost 8 bases and the J gene lost 4 bases, with 14 bases spanning the gap. Germline V gene lookup returns CDR1 SGHNT and CDR2 YENEEA. The CDR3 spells CASQTGGSTEAFF. The DNA for the CDR3 is TGTGCCAGCCAGACCGGGGGATCCACTGAAGCTTTCTTT.

The genes are TRBV2 and TRBJ2-5; 11 bases map to TRBD2. Per the germline V gene, CDR1 is SNHLY and CDR2 is FYNNEI. The CDR3 totals 14 residues. The J segment lost 7 bases and the V segment lost 7 bases, leaving 8 bases of the junction unmatched. CDR3 amino acids: CASTGTSGRWTQYF. The CDR3 nucleotides read TGTGCCAGCACCGGGACTAGCGGCCGATGGACCCAGTACTTC.

This clone appeared once. The V call is TRBV6-1, the J call TRBJ1-5, with 7 bases matching TRBD1. The V gene's germline CDR1 is MNHNS and CDR2 SASEGT. CDR3 length equals 15 residues. J was trimmed by 5 bases and V by 5 bases; bases with no gene match: 9. CDR3 sequence reads: CASSLAGTVDQPQHF. The CDR3 region has the DNA TGTGCCAGCAGTTTAGCCGGGACAGTAGATCAGCCCCAGCATTTT.

For the CDR3, the DNA is TGTGCCAGCAGCTTACTACCATTACTCTACGAGCAGTACTTC. Translation: CASSLLPLLYEQYF. V usage is TRBV11-3 and J usage is TRBJ2-7; unclear D gene. The CDR3 is 14 residues long. The germline V gene has CDR1 SGHNT and CDR2 YENEEA. The V end was cut by 2 bases, the J end by 3 bases, with 11 bases between.

This chain links TRBV6-5 with TRBJ1-2, with unresolved D. V gave up 4 bases and J gave up 5 bases, with 17 bases separating them. This CDR3 spans 15 amino acids. CDR1 and CDR2 (germline): MNHEY, SVGAGI. Here the CDR3 reads CASSSYLSTGYGYTF. The CDR3 nucleotides read TGTGCCAGCAGTTCCTACCTCTCAACGGGGTATGGCTACACCTTC.